Presented here are 10 T cell receptor beta chains from one specimen sequenced in a study of blood T cell repertoires in COVID-19. Data came from immunoSEQ multiplex PCR; TCRdb stores just in-frame clones and leaves some out. Here the sample spans under 200,000 clones, more than 70% being singletons. What was sequenced was peripheral blood. These TCRs come from a man aged 35-49 years with active or convalescent COVID-19.

This sequence joins TRBV7-9 and TRBJ1-1, with D perhaps matching TRBD1 (5 bases). CDR3 length equals 12 residues. Trimming removed 8 bases from V and 2 bases from J, with 9 bases in between. Germline V CDR1 and CDR2: SEHNR, FQNEAQ (reference sequence). This CDR3 is CASLQGNTEAFF. CDR3 DNA sequence: TGTGCCAGCCTCCAGGGAAACACTGAAGCTTTCTTT. The entire variable domain, with the rest obtained from reference TRBV7-9 and TRBJ1-1, is as follows: DTGVSQNPRHKITKRGQNVTFRCDPISEHNRLYWYRQTLGQGPEFLTYFQNEAQLEKSRLLSDRFSAERPKGSFSTLEIQRTEQGDSAMYLCASLQGNTEAFFGQGTRLTVV.

The V and J genes are TRBV9 and TRBJ2-3; perhaps TRBD2 as D (6 bases). CDR1 SGDLS and CDR2 YYNGEE come from the germline V gene. V shed 7 bases and J shed 0 bases, with 12 bases lying between them. The CDR3 spans 14 residues. The CDR3 region is CASGRDVSTDTQYF. DNA for the CDR3: TGTGCCAGCGGGCGGGACGTAAGCACAGATACGCAGTATTTT.

The chain is built from TRBV27 and TRBJ2-3; D remains unclear. The CDR3 spans 13 residues. Trimming pared 7 bases from V and 4 bases from J, leaving 12 bases between. The V gene's germline CDR1 is MNHEY and CDR2 SMNVEV (reference sequence). CDR3 in DNA: TGTGCCAGCAAATTTCCGAGAGCAGATACGCAGTATTTT. This encodes CASKFPRADTQYF.

The CDR3 DNA reads TGTGCCAGCAGCTGGTCCGGGGTCAGAGCCGGGGAGCTGTTTTTT. Residues: CASSWSGVRAGELFF. The J gene is TRBJ2-2, the V gene TRBV5-6, with D perhaps matching TRBD2 (5 bases). Germline CDR1 SGHDT, CDR2 YYEEEE. The CDR3 totals 15 residues. V lost 3 bases to trimming and J lost 6 bases, with 15 bases between them. Full variable domain (missing parts from reference TRBV5-6 and TRBJ2-2): DAGVTQSPTHLIKTRGQQVTLRCSPKSGHDTVSWYQQALGQGPQFIFQYYEEEERQRGNFPDRFSGHQFPNYSSELNVNALLLGDSALYLCASSWSGVRAGELFFGEGSRLTVL.

Only a few counts were recorded for this clone. The chain is built from TRBV3-1 (or the pseudogene TRBV3-2) and TRBJ1-2; the match to TRBD1 covers 7 bases. Per germline, CDR1 LGHDT and CDR2 YNNKEL (reference sequence). This CDR3 is built from 14 residues. The trim removed 1 base at V and 6 bases at J, leaving 5 bases unmatched. The CDR3 here is CASSQGQGVNGYTF. CDR3 in DNA: TGTGCCAGCAGCCAAGGACAGGGAGTCAATGGCTACACCTTC.

The rearrangement uses TRBV28 and TRBJ1-1, with TRBD1 identical over 7 bases. The V segment lost 6 bases and the J segment 6 bases; nucleotides outside the gene matches: 13. The CDR3 is 15 residues long. The germline gives CDR1 MDHEN, CDR2 SYDVKM. Here the CDR3 reads CASSPDRVGRAEAFF. The CDR3 DNA reads TGTGCCAGCAGCCCCGACAGGGTCGGGAGAGCTGAAGCTTTCTTT. The entire variable domain, with the rest obtained from reference TRBV28 and TRBJ1-1, is as follows: DVKVTQSSRYLVKRTGEKVFLECVQDMDHENMFWYRQDPGLGLRLIYFSYDVKMKEKGDIPEGYSVSREKKERFSLILESASTNQTSMYLCASSPDRVGRAEAFFGQGTRLTVV.

The chain is built from TRBV9 and TRBJ2-3; 7 nucleotides agree with TRBD2. The V gene end was trimmed by 6 bases and the J gene end by 4 bases; junction bases not matched to a gene: 11. The germline V gene has CDR1 SGDLS and CDR2 YYNGEE. This CDR3 is 15 amino acids long. CDR3 region: CASKKTGGIADTQYF. In DNA, the CDR3 is TGTGCCAGCAAGAAAACGGGGGGAATCGCAGATACGCAGTATTTT.

The chain recombines TRBV4-1 with TRBJ1-4, with D unclear. Germline CDR1 and CDR2: MGHRA and YSYEKL. V dropped 4 bases and J dropped 6 bases, with 18 bases sitting between them. The CDR3 totals 16 residues. The CDR3 nucleotides are TGCGCCAGCAGCCGTCGGGTCGGTGGCGGCGATGAAAAACTGTTTTTT. Translating it yields CASSRRVGGGDEKLFF.

The J gene is TRBJ1-1, the V gene TRBV6-5; the D is unclear. This CDR3 contains 14 residues. V shed 5 bases and J shed 1 base, with 11 bases lying between them. Germline V gives CDR1 MNHEY, CDR2 SVGAGI. The CDR3 DNA reads as TGTGCCAGCAGTCGCACCTCGCGGAACACTGAAGCTTTCTTT. Its protein is CASSRTSRNTEAFF.

V and J are TRBV3-1 (or the pseudogene TRBV3-2) and TRBJ1-6; D unclear. CDR1 is LGHDT, CDR2 YNNKEL, per germline (reference sequence). CDR3 length: 17 residues. Deletions cut 4 bases from V and 0 bases from J, with 13 bases between. In DNA, the CDR3 is TGTGCCAGCAGCCCGGGTCCTATACTCTCCTATAATTCACCCCTCCACTTT. This sequence encodes CASSPGPILSYNSPLHF.